These 30 T cell receptor beta chains were all obtained from the same sample, sequenced in a study of blood T cell repertoires in COVID-19. TCRdb's table, derived via immunoSEQ multiplex PCR, lists solely in-frame clones and lacks some. This sample has around 58,000 clones, with approximately 81% found just once. Sequenced input: PBMCs or T cells enriched from blood (not recorded which). The receptor source for this set is a woman in her forties with acute COVID-19.

This clone was found once. V is TRBV5-1 and J is TRBJ1-4, with D tentatively TRBD1 (5 bases). This CDR3 has 14 amino acids. V was clipped by 0 bases and J by 5 bases, with 8 bases between them. Looked up from germline, CDR1 is SGHRS and CDR2 is YFSETQ. This CDR3 reads CASSLEAGNEKLFF. CDR3 nucleotides: TGCGCCAGCAGCTTGGAGGCAGGGAATGAAAAACTGTTTTTT.

This clone was detected only once. The rearrangement uses TRBV12-3 or TRBV12-4 and TRBJ1-4; D remains ambiguous. V lost 2 bases and J 7 bases, leaving 8 bases between the germline ends. There are 13 residues in the CDR3. For the CDR3, the DNA is TGTGCCAGCAGTTTACATAGAAGTGAAAAACTGTTTTTT. Amino acids: CASSLHRSEKLFF.

The chain carries TRBV27 and TRBJ1-2, with 7 bases lining up with TRBD1. V dropped 3 bases and J dropped 4; count of bases not matched to a gene: 11. The germline V gene encodes CDR1 MNHEY and CDR2 SMNVEV (reference sequence). The CDR3 is 16 residues long. DNA for the CDR3: TGTGCCAGCAGTTTCCTTCTGGGACAGATCGCCTATGGCTACACCTTC. Translating it yields CASSFLLGQIAYGYTF.

The gene calls are TRBV15 and TRBJ1-2; 7 bases are shared with TRBD1. Looked up from germline, CDR1 is LNHNV and CDR2 is YYDKDF (reference sequence). The CDR3 runs 14 residues. The V and J ends lost 5 bases and 4 bases, in that order; junction bases with no gene match: 7. This CDR3 is CATSYRDSFYGYTF. The CDR3 bases are TGTGCCACCAGCTACCGGGACAGCTTCTATGGCTACACCTTC.

The chain is built from TRBV7-2 and TRBJ1-2; 9 nucleotides align to TRBD1. Germline trimming cut 5 bases from V and 3 bases from J; bases unmatched to any gene: 10. CDR1 is SGHTA, CDR2 FQGNSA, per germline. CDR3 length: 16 amino acids. The CDR3 sequence: CASSRDRVGEDYGYTF. The CDR3 DNA sequence: TGTGCCAGCAGCCGGGACAGGGTTGGTGAGGACTATGGCTACACCTTC. Together with reference TRBV7-2 and TRBJ1-2, the CDR3 gives the full variable domain: GAGVSQSPSNKVTEKGKDVELRCDPISGHTALYWYRQSLGQGLEFLIYFQGNSAPDKSGLPSDRFSAERTGGSVSTLTIQRTQQEDSAVYLCASSRDRVGEDYGYTFGSGTRLTVV.

The gene calls are TRBV3-1 (or the pseudogene TRBV3-2) and TRBJ2-5; 7 bases are shared with TRBD1. Looked up from germline, CDR1 is LGHDT and CDR2 is YNNKEL (reference sequence). Trimming removed 4 bases from V and 1 base from J; junction bases left unmatched: 3. There are 14 residues in the CDR3. DNA for the CDR3: TGTGCCAGCAGCCGAGACAGGGCCCAAGAGACCCAGTACTTC. This translates into CASSRDRAQETQYF.

The gene calls are TRBV29-1 and TRBJ2-1; 16 bases are shared with TRBD2. The V segment lost 4 bases and the J segment 3 bases; nucleotides outside the gene matches: 9. The CDR3 has 18 residues. From germline, CDR1 is SQVTM and CDR2 ANQGSEA. The CDR3 bases are TGCAGCGTTGTCGGGACTAGCGGGAGGGCGAGGCACTACAATGAGCAGTTCTTC. Protein: CSVVGTSGRARHYNEQFF.

The chain couples TRBV5-6 to TRBJ2-7, with no clear D. The CDR3 covers 12 residues. Germline-derived CDR1 and CDR2 are SGHDT and YYEEEE. Deletions cut 1 base from V and 3 bases from J, with 5 bases between. CDR3 nucleotides: TGTGCCAGCAGCTTGTTAAACTACGAGCAGTACGTC. This gives the protein CASSLLNYEQYV.

The rearrangement joins TRBV18 to TRBJ2-5; perhaps TRBD1 as D (6 bases). Germline CDR1 and CDR2: KGHSH and LQKENI. V lost 6 bases, J lost 2 bases, and 16 bases lay in between. There are 15 residues in the CDR3. This chain's CDR3 is CASSPRGYGQETQYF. The DNA of the CDR3 is TGTGCCAGCTCCCCCAGGGGCTACGGGCAAGAGACCCAGTACTTC.

The chain couples TRBV5-6 to TRBJ1-1; 8 bases are a match to TRBD1. The CDR3 runs 14 residues. Germline values: CDR1 SGHDT, CDR2 YYEEEE. Trimming took 3 bases from V and 11 from J; bases not matched to a gene: 12. The CDR3 is CASSSGPGGVRAFF. The DNA for the CDR3 is TGTGCCAGCAGCTCAGGGCCAGGGGGCGTAAGGGCTTTCTTT.

V is TRBV10-1 and J is TRBJ1-3; D call uncertain. Trimming stripped 2 bases from V and 1 base from J, with 9 bases between. The CDR3 is 15 residues long. From germline, CDR1 is WNHNN and CDR2 SYGVQD (reference sequence). The CDR3 region has the DNA TGCGCCAGCAGTGAGCGCTGGCCTTCTGGAAACACCATATATTTT. Residues: CASSERWPSGNTIYF.

This chain uses TRBV6-6 with TRBJ1-3; TRBD1 matches at 9 bases. Germline V lookup: CDR1 MNHNY, CDR2 SVGAGI (reference sequence). V shed 5 bases and J 2 bases; nucleotides not matched to a gene: 4. This CDR3 comprises 15 residues. CDR3 loop: CASSPGQGTGNTIYF. The CDR3 bases are TGTGCCAGCAGTCCGGGACAGGGCACTGGAAACACCATATATTTT.

The CDR3 DNA reads TGTGCCACCAGCAGAGTCCGGGGGGGTCTCACAGATACGCAGTATTTT. Amino acid sequence: CATSRVRGGLTDTQYF. The V and J genes are TRBV15 and TRBJ2-3; TRBD2 aligns across 8 bases. The CDR3 sequence is 16 residues long. V lost 1 base and J lost 2; bases outside the gene matches: 5. Germline loops: CDR1 LNHNV, CDR2 YYDKDF (reference sequence).

V gene TRBV4-1 combines with J gene TRBJ1-2; the D is unclear. The CDR3 length is 12 residues. V lost 0 bases to trimming and J lost 7 bases, with 6 bases between them. In germline, CDR1 is MGHRA, CDR2 YSYEKL. CDR3 region: CASSQEFIGYTF. In DNA, the CDR3 is TGCGCCAGCAGCCAAGAATTTATTGGCTACACCTTC.

CDR3 sequence (DNA): TGTGCCAGCAGCCGCGGCTCACAGGGGGCGTTTGGCTACACCTTC. It is translated as CASSRGSQGAFGYTF. This sequence joins TRBV6-5 and TRBJ1-2; the match to TRBD1 covers 9 bases. Germline V gene data show CDR1 as MNHEY and CDR2 as SVGAGI. Losses at the gene ends were 6 bases for V and 7 bases for J; bases not matched to a gene: 12. The CDR3 is 15 amino acids.

V usage is TRBV19 and J usage is TRBJ1-5, with 9 positions matching TRBD1. Germline assignment: CDR1 LNHDA and CDR2 SQIVND (reference sequence). The ends lost 5 bases at V and 1 base at J; junction bases unmatched: 6. There are 16 residues in the CDR3. The CDR3 DNA is TGTGCCAGTAGTCTACTGACAGGGGGGAGCAATCAGCCCCAGCATTTT. It yields the protein CASSLLTGGSNQPQHF. Drawing the rest from reference TRBV19 and TRBJ1-5, the complete variable domain is DGGITQSPKYLFRKEGQNVTLSCEQNLNHDAMYWYRQDPGQGLRLIYYSQIVNDFQKGDIAEGYSVSREKKESFPLTVTSAQKNPTAFYLCASSLLTGGSNQPQHFGDGTRLSIL.

The chain uses TRBV4-1 and TRBJ2-2; D may be TRBD1 (5 bases). V was clipped by 3 bases and J by 6 bases, with 11 bases between them. Looked up from germline, CDR1 is MGHRA and CDR2 is YSYEKL. The CDR3 extends over 14 amino acids. The CDR3 is CASSHPGIAGELFF. The CDR3 nucleotides read TGCGCCAGCAGCCACCCAGGGATCGCCGGGGAGCTGTTTTTT.

J is TRBJ2-7 and V is TRBV28, with 8 positions matching TRBD2. The CDR3 has 11 residues. Germline CDR1 reads MDHEN; CDR2 reads SYDVKM. The trim removed 5 bases at V and 7 bases at J, leaving 1 base unmatched. CDR3 sequence (DNA): TGTGCCAGCAGTCGGGGGGGTGAGCAGTACGTC. This translates into CASSRGGEQYV.

The chain employs TRBV5-4 and TRBJ1-5; TRBD1 aligns across 9 bases. With 4 bases clipped from V and 5 bases from J, the junction kept 7 bases outside the gene matches. The CDR3 loop spans 15 amino acids. Germline V CDR1 and CDR2: SGHNT, YYREEE (reference sequence). The CDR3 spells CASSPDGQGHQPQHF. The CDR3 nucleotides are TGTGCCAGCAGCCCTGACGGACAGGGGCATCAGCCCCAGCATTTT.

This chain joins TRBV5-6 and TRBJ2-7, with 7 bases identical to TRBD1. Losses at the gene ends were 1 base for V and 4 bases for J; bases not matched to a gene: 5. CDR1 is SGHDT, CDR2 YYEEEE, per germline. The CDR3 totals 14 residues. For the CDR3, the DNA is TGTGCCAGCAGCTTGTTTACCAGGGGGTACGAGCAGTACTTC. It encodes CASSLFTRGYEQYF.

This clone was seen just once. Within the sample, other DNA sequences also encode this same CDR3. The chain joins TRBV5-5 to TRBJ1-5, with 7 bases identical to TRBD1. The CDR3 totals 14 residues. Germline CDR1 is SGHKS and CDR2 is YYEKEE (reference sequence). J gave up 4 bases and V 2 bases, and 3 bases lay outside the gene matches. The CDR3 coding sequence is TGTGCCAGCAGCTTACCAGGGGGTAATCAGCCCCAGCATTTT. Translated, it gives CASSLPGGNQPQHF.

This chain connects TRBV7-9 to TRBJ2-5; D is unresolved. Trimming took 3 bases from V and 5 from J, leaving 16 bases between them. This CDR3 spans 15 amino acids. From germline, CDR1 is SEHNR and CDR2 FQNEAQ (reference sequence). In nucleotides, the CDR3 is TGTGCCAGCAGCTTCGCGCCAAACCAGGCGGAGACCCAGTACTTC. Its protein is CASSFAPNQAETQYF.

This chain links TRBV27 with TRBJ1-2; D is unclear. V lost 3 bases to trimming and J lost 7 bases, with 18 bases between them. The CDR3 length is 15 residues. The V gene's germline CDR1 is MNHEY and CDR2 SMNVEV (reference sequence). The CDR3 spells CASSLLGSTVGGYTF. CDR3 nucleotide sequence: TGTGCCAGCAGTTTGTTAGGCTCGACTGTGGGTGGCTACACCTTC.

The chain joins TRBV3-1 (or the pseudogene TRBV3-2) to TRBJ2-7; no firm D call. V shed 0 bases and J shed 5 bases, with 5 bases lying between them. The germline CDR1 and CDR2 sequences are LGHDT and YNNKEL (reference sequence). CDR3 length: 12 residues. The CDR3 nucleotides read TGTGCCAGCAGCCAAGATGAGCACGAGCAGTACTTC. Translated: CASSQDEHEQYF.

This clone was observed a few times. The chain carries TRBV7-8 and TRBJ2-7; TRBD1 might be the D (5 bases). CDR3 length: 14 residues. Germline V gene lookup returns CDR1 SGHVS and CDR2 FQNEAQ. Trimming took 5 bases from V and 2 from J, leaving 13 bases between them. CDR3 loop: CASSLGRAPYEQYF. The CDR3 region has the DNA TGTGCCAGCAGCCTTGGCAGGGCCCCCTACGAGCAGTACTTC.

The chain has TRBV5-1 and TRBJ1-6; 8 bases align to TRBD1. The V gene's germline CDR1 is SGHRS and CDR2 YFSETQ. The junction had 6 bases not matched to a gene; V was cut back by 5 bases and J by 8 bases. The CDR3 is 14 residues long. This CDR3 is CASSRDRPDSPLHF. CDR3 nucleotide sequence: TGCGCCAGCAGTCGGGACAGGCCCGATTCACCCCTCCACTTT.

This chain joins TRBV28 and TRBJ2-3; weak D call: TRBD2 (7 bases). The germline V and J ends were trimmed by 8 bases and 0 bases, with 12 bases remaining between them. The CDR3 spans 14 residues. Germline loops: CDR1 MDHEN, CDR2 SYDVKM. CDR3 in amino acids: CASGGASSTDTQYF. CDR3 DNA: TGTGCCAGCGGGGGGGCCTCTAGCACAGATACGCAGTATTTT.

This chain connects TRBV14 to TRBJ2-5; TRBD1 agrees at 7 bases. Per germline, CDR1 SGHDN and CDR2 FVKESK. The CDR3 extends over 14 amino acids. The trim removed 5 bases at V and 1 base at J, leaving 4 bases unmatched. The CDR3 sequence: CASSRDRLQETQYF. The CDR3 DNA is TGTGCCAGCAGCAGGGACAGACTCCAAGAGACCCAGTACTTC.

The chain joins TRBV2 to TRBJ2-7, with TRBD1 identical over 10 bases. The V segment lost 6 bases and the J segment 0 bases; nucleotides outside the gene matches: 8. This CDR3 spans 16 amino acids. The germline CDR1 and CDR2 sequences are SNHLY and FYNNEI. CDR3 loop: CASRTPGQGYSYEQYF. As DNA, the CDR3 is TGTGCCAGCAGAACCCCGGGACAGGGGTACTCCTACGAGCAGTACTTC.

The chain has TRBV6-5 and TRBJ2-7; 9 bases line up with TRBD2. This CDR3 has 14 residues. Trimming at V came to 7 bases and at J to 4 bases, leaving 8 bases not matched to a gene. Germline assignment: CDR1 MNHEY and CDR2 SVGAGI. The CDR3 reads CASKRSGGQYEQYV. CDR3 in DNA: TGTGCCAGCAAACGTAGCGGGGGACAATACGAGCAGTACGTC.